This passage covers 27 T cell receptor beta chains from one sample sequenced in a study of shared clonotypes between healthy human individuals. Repertoires were generated with immunoSEQ multiplex PCR, while TCRdb's copy carries only in-frame clones and drops some. The table lists 2 million to 2.5 million clones, roughly 93% of them singletons. Material for sequencing was naive CD4+ T cells from PBMCs. Stated subset: CD45RA+ positively selected. The receptors shown here come from a young man in good health. Some clones in this sample may be carry-over from other donors' samples.

The chain carries TRBV28 and TRBJ1-2, with D uncertain. The CDR3 consists of 13 residues. CDR1 MDHEN and CDR2 SYDVKM come from the germline V gene. V gave up 6 bases and J gave up 8 bases, with 16 bases separating them. Here the CDR3 DNA reads TGTGCCAGCAGCCCCAGACAAGTACTGGGCTACACCTTC. Amino acid sequence: CASSPRQVLGYTF.

The CDR3 region is CSGVGPGVDTEAFF. The CDR3 DNA reads as TGCAGCGGTGTTGGTCCGGGTGTTGACACTGAAGCTTTCTTT. The J gene is TRBJ1-1, the V gene TRBV29-1; D is ambiguous. This CDR3 is 14 amino acids long. From germline, CDR1 is SQVTM and CDR2 ANQGSEA. V lost 7 bases to trimming and J lost 3 bases, with 18 bases between them.

V usage is TRBV6-6 and J usage is TRBJ2-5; D may be TRBD2 (6 bases). This CDR3 is built from 16 residues. The ends were cut back, 2 bases at V and 4 bases at J, with 17 bases in the middle. Germline V gene data show CDR1 as MNHNY and CDR2 as SVGAGI (reference sequence). CDR3 sequence: CASSYALGGPRETQYF. The CDR3 coding sequence is TGTGCCAGCAGTTACGCGCTCGGAGGGCCGCGAGAGACCCAGTACTTC.

The chain has TRBV28 and TRBJ2-5; perhaps TRBD1 as D (8 bases). This CDR3 spans 16 amino acids. In germline, CDR1 is MDHEN, CDR2 SYDVKM. V shed 8 bases and J shed 2 bases, with 21 bases lying between them. CDR3 sequence (DNA): TGTGCCAGCGGGTTTGGACAGGGAGGGCTACAAGAGACCCAGTACTTC. This gives the protein CASGFGQGGLQETQYF.

The chain employs TRBV18 and TRBJ2-1, with TRBD1 matching 11 bases. This CDR3 is built from 15 residues. Germline V gene sequence: CDR1 KGHSH, CDR2 LQKENI. V was clipped by 4 bases and J by 7 bases; unmatched bases: 6. CDR3 in DNA: TGTGCCAGCTCACTACCCGGGACAGGGGGTAATGAGCAGTTCTTC. This translates into CASSLPGTGGNEQFF.

The gene calls are TRBV10-3 and TRBJ1-2; D remains ambiguous. Trimming stripped 0 bases from V and 8 bases from J, with 22 bases between. Per the germline V gene, CDR1 is ENHRY and CDR2 is SYGVKD. The CDR3 sequence is 17 residues long. In nucleotides, the CDR3 is TGTGCCATCAGTGAGTCGACGGGTGGCCTAACCCCGGAGGGCTACACCTTC. Protein: CAISESTGGLTPEGYTF.

This chain connects TRBV7-8 to TRBJ2-7; TRBD2 matches at 11 bases. The germline V gene has CDR1 SGHVS and CDR2 FQNEAQ. V was pared by 5 bases and J by 2 bases, with 8 bases of the junction left unmatched. The CDR3 extends over 16 amino acids. In DNA form, the CDR3 reads TGTGCCAGCAGCCAACTAGCGGGAGTTAATCCCTACGAGCAGTACTTC. As protein: CASSQLAGVNPYEQYF. Filled out from reference TRBV7-8 and TRBJ2-7, the complete variable domain reads GAGVSQSPRYKVAKRGQDVALRCDPISGHVSLFWYQQALGQGPEFLTYFQNEAQLDKSGLPSDRFFAERPEGSVSTLKIQRTQQEDSAVYLCASSQLAGVNPYEQYFGPGTRLTVT.

CDR3 loop: CASSPKGTSGRTSSYNEQFF. For the CDR3, the DNA is TGTGCCAGCAGCCCAAAGGGGACTAGCGGGAGGACAAGCTCCTACAATGAGCAGTTCTTC. This chain links TRBV7-3 with TRBJ2-1; 15 nucleotides line up with TRBD2. CDR3 length equals 20 residues. The germline CDR1 and CDR2 sequences are SGHTA and FQGTGA. The junction had 11 bases not matched to a gene; V was cut back by 5 bases and J by 0 bases. The full variable domain, rest sourced from reference TRBV7-3 and TRBJ2-1, is GAGVSQTPSNKVTEKGKYVELRCDPISGHTALYWYRQSLGQGPEFLIYFQGTGAADDSGLPNDRFFAVRPEGSVSTLKIQRTERGDSAVYLCASSPKGTSGRTSSYNEQFFGPGTRLTVL.

The CDR3 loop reads CASSRQGPSGNTIYF. The CDR3, as DNA: TGTGCCAGCAGTCGACAGGGACCCTCTGGAAACACCATATATTTT. The rearrangement links TRBV2 to TRBJ1-3; 7 bases match TRBD1. Germline V gene data show CDR1 as SNHLY and CDR2 as FYNNEI. This CDR3 has 15 amino acids. V was clipped by 5 bases and J by 0 bases; unmatched bases: 4.

V usage is TRBV30 and J usage is TRBJ2-5; D gene uncertain. Germline V CDR1 and CDR2: GTSNPN, SVGIG (reference sequence). The V end was cut by 2 bases, the J end by 3 bases, with 7 bases between. CDR3 length: 12 amino acids. CDR3: CAWSQDKETQYF. In DNA form, the CDR3 reads TGTGCCTGGAGTCAGGATAAAGAGACCCAGTACTTC.

The CDR3 sequence is CASSEGSTSFGELFF. The CDR3 region has the DNA TGTGCCAGCAGCGAGGGGAGCACTAGCTTCGGGGAGCTGTTTTTT. The chain carries TRBV9 and TRBJ2-2, with D possibly TRBD2 on 6 matching bases. V gave up 3 bases and J gave up 7 bases, with 16 bases separating them. The CDR3 has 15 residues. The germline gives CDR1 SGDLS, CDR2 YYNGEE. Together with reference TRBV9 and TRBJ2-2, the CDR3 gives the full variable domain: DSGVTQTPKHLITATGQRVTLRCSPRSGDLSVYWYQQSLDQGLQFLIQYYNGEERAKGNILERFSAQQFPDLHSELNLSSLELGDSALYFCASSEGSTSFGELFFGEGSRLTVL.

For this clone: Other nucleotide sequences in the sample specify the same CDR3. V usage is TRBV28 and J usage is TRBJ2-7, with 7 bases lining up with TRBD2. This CDR3 comprises 19 residues. In germline, CDR1 is MDHEN, CDR2 SYDVKM. V lost 1 base to trimming and J lost 6 bases; unmatched junction nucleotides: 21. CDR3 coding DNA: TGTGCCAGCAGTTTATACCCTCCCCGACTAGCTTTCCGATCTGGCGAGCAGTACTTC. This sequence encodes CASSLYPPRLAFRSGEQYF.

This sequence joins TRBV11-1 and TRBJ2-1; 10 nucleotides line up with TRBD2. The CDR3 is 17 amino acids. Trimming cost V 7 bases and J 7 bases; bases outside gene matches: 16. The germline gives CDR1 SGHAT, CDR2 FQDESV (reference sequence). This chain's CDR3 is CASTPVASGSVVNEQFF. The CDR3 coding sequence is TGTGCCAGCACTCCAGTGGCTAGCGGGAGTGTGGTGAATGAGCAGTTCTTC.

The CDR3 here is CASSLMGRANTGELFF. CDR3 DNA sequence: TGTGCCAGCAGCTTAATGGGCCGCGCGAACACCGGGGAGCTGTTTTTT. The chain employs TRBV7-3 and TRBJ2-2; D is unresolved. V lost 1 base and J lost 0, with 9 bases in between. CDR3 size: 16 residues. Germline V gene data show CDR1 as SGHTA and CDR2 as FQGTGA.

V usage is TRBV5-1 and J usage is TRBJ2-2; no reliable D call. Trimming removed 4 bases at V and 1 base at J, with 20 bases between. The CDR3 is 18 amino acids. Germline CDR1 and CDR2: SGHRS and YFSETQ. The CDR3 nucleotides are TGCGCCAGCAGCCGCCAAGTACAACGCACCCAGAACACCGGGGAGCTGTTTTTT. It encodes CASSRQVQRTQNTGELFF.

The chain uses TRBV4-3 and TRBJ2-1, with D tentatively TRBD2 (6 bases). CDR3 size: 15 residues. Germline V CDR1 and CDR2: LGHNA, YSLEER. The ends were cut back, 2 bases at V and 3 bases at J, with 11 bases in the middle. CDR3: CASSQPRRDYNEQFF. The DNA of the CDR3 is TGCGCCAGCAGCCAACCGCGGCGGGACTACAATGAGCAGTTCTTC.

V is TRBV7-3 and J is TRBJ2-2, with D perhaps being TRBD1 or TRBD2 (7 bases each). The ends were cut back, 5 bases at V and 7 bases at J, with 20 bases in the middle. CDR1 and CDR2 from the germline V gene are SGHTA and FQGTGA. The CDR3 length is 16 residues. The CDR3 loop reads CASSRREGAQIGELFF. The CDR3 region has the DNA TGTGCCAGCAGCCGGAGGGAGGGGGCGCAGATCGGGGAGCTGTTTTTT.

This chain connects TRBV28 to TRBJ2-7; TRBD2 matches 9 bases. This CDR3 has 15 amino acids. Germline CDR1 reads MDHEN; CDR2 reads SYDVKM. Germline trimming cut 2 bases from V and 2 bases from J; bases unmatched to any gene: 4. The CDR3 region has the DNA TGTGCCAGCAGTTTAAGGCGGGAGGGCCCCTACGAGCAGTACTTC. The encoded protein is CASSLRREGPYEQYF.

About this clone: Different DNA sequences within this sample yield the same CDR3. The chain employs TRBV29-1 and TRBJ1-1, with a weak D call TRBD1 (5 bases). Germline CDR1 is SQVTM and CDR2 is ANQGSEA. CDR3 length equals 12 residues. V was clipped by 5 bases and J by 5 bases, with 12 bases between them. CDR3 loop: CSVLGGRTEAFF. The CDR3 nucleotides are TGCAGCGTTCTCGGGGGACGTACTGAAGCTTTCTTT.

This sequence joins TRBV30 and TRBJ2-1; 7 nucleotides match TRBD2. Trimming cost V 6 bases and J 7 bases; bases outside gene matches: 9. Germline-derived CDR1 and CDR2 are GTSNPN and SVGIG (reference sequence). CDR3 length: 13 amino acids. The CDR3 sequence: CACGRNSRNEQFF. The DNA of the CDR3 is TGTGCCTGCGGGAGGAACTCTCGGAATGAGCAGTTCTTC.

V usage is TRBV28 and J usage is TRBJ1-5; TRBD1 matches at 7 bases. Germline V gives CDR1 MDHEN, CDR2 SYDVKM. V was pared by 4 bases and J by 9 bases, with 15 bases of the junction left unmatched. CDR3 length: 16 residues. The CDR3 region is CASSSWSGGSEWPQHF. Here the CDR3 DNA reads TGTGCCAGCAGTTCGTGGTCAGGGGGTAGTGAGTGGCCCCAGCATTTT.

This rearrangement joins TRBV2 to TRBJ1-2, with no clear D. Trimming left V 6 bases short and J 8 bases short, with 19 bases between. This CDR3 comprises 14 residues. Germline CDR1 reads SNHLY; CDR2 reads FYNNEI. CDR3 sequence (DNA): TGTGCCAGCAGACCTACCCGGGCAGCCGGAGGCTACACCTTC. It specifies CASRPTRAAGGYTF.

The rearrangement uses TRBV2 and TRBJ2-3, with D perhaps TRBD1 or TRBD2 (5 bases each). The CDR3 spans 13 residues. CDR1 and CDR2 (germline): SNHLY, FYNNEI. V dropped 8 bases and J dropped 4 bases, with 13 bases sitting between them. This chain's CDR3 is CASRGPAPDTQYF. CDR3 DNA sequence: TGTGCCAGCCGGGGACCCGCACCAGATACGCAGTATTTT. The full variable domain, with the rest looked up from reference TRBV2 and TRBJ2-3, is EPEVTQTPSHQVTQMGQEVILRCVPISNHLYFYWYRQILGQKVEFLVSFYNNEISEKSEIFDDQFSVERPDGSNFTLKIRSTKLEDSAMYFCASRGPAPDTQYFGPGTRLTVL.

The rearrangement joins TRBV21-1 to TRBJ2-5; the table's D call TRBD2 went unverified against the DNA. TRBV21-1 is assigned pseudogene status. This CDR3 region has 16 residues. In nucleotides, the CDR3 is TGTGCCAGCAGCAATAGTCCTAGCGGGACAAAAGAGACCCAGTACTTC. Translating gives CASSNSPSGTKETQYF.

This chain joins TRBV18 and TRBJ2-2; 9 bases agree with TRBD1. The CDR3 has 15 amino acids. The V gene end was trimmed by 6 bases and the J gene end by 3 bases; junction bases not matched to a gene: 5. Germline V gene data show CDR1 as KGHSH and CDR2 as LQKENI. The CDR3 nucleotides are TGTGCCAGCTCCCCCGGGACAGGGTACACCGGGGAGCTGTTTTTT. It codes for CASSPGTGYTGELFF.

The CDR3 bases are TGTGCCAGCAGTTACTCCAACGGTAATCAGCCCCAGCATTTT. It codes for CASSYSNGNQPQHF. The chain combines TRBV6-6 with TRBJ1-5, with D unclear. V was cut by 0 bases and J by 4 bases, with 7 bases left in between. The length of the CDR3 is 14 residues. Per the germline V gene, CDR1 is MNHNY and CDR2 is SVGAGI (reference sequence).

The chain uses TRBV19 and TRBJ1-1, with D tentatively TRBD1 (5 bases). V gave up 4 bases and J gave up 0 bases, with 9 bases separating them. The CDR3 is 14 residues long. Germline V lookup: CDR1 LNHDA, CDR2 SQIVND (reference sequence). The CDR3 loop reads CASSRGLLNTEAFF. CDR3 in DNA: TGTGCCAGTAGTAGGGGACTCCTGAACACTGAAGCTTTCTTT. The full variable domain, with the rest looked up from reference TRBV19 and TRBJ1-1, is DGGITQSPKYLFRKEGQNVTLSCEQNLNHDAMYWYRQDPGQGLRLIYYSQIVNDFQKGDIAEGYSVSREKKESFPLTVTSAQKNPTAFYLCASSRGLLNTEAFFGQGTRLTVV.